This T cell receptor beta chain was profiled in a study of Ad26.COV2.S vaccination and SARS-CoV-2 variants. This CDR3 contains 17 residues. Germline trimming cut 2 bases from V and 0 bases from J; bases unmatched to any gene: 9. From germline, CDR1 is SEHNR and CDR2 FQNEAQ (reference sequence). A few counts support this clone. This table comes from immunoSEQ multiplex PCR, and its TCRdb copy is limited to in-frame clones, with some not included. The sample contains approximately 420,000 clones, roughly 88% of which appear only once. Sample treatment: around 19 received Ad26.COV2.S at low or high dose, single or two shots; several received placebo; per-sample allocation not given. Specimen acquisition occurred on day 63 following the initial vaccine or placebo injection. An 18-55-year-old adult in Boston served as donor.

Here the sequenced sample was peripheral blood, taken in a trial of Ad26.COV2.S vaccine versus placebo. J is TRBJ2-7 and V is TRBV7-9, with 8 bases fitting TRBD2. The clonotype originates from a person between 18 and 59 years old who received the Ad26.COV2.S COVID-19 vaccine or a placebo. The CDR3 DNA is TGTGCCAGCAGCTTACCCAGCGGGGGAACGAGCTCCTACGAGCAGTACTTC. This gives the protein CASSLPSGGTSSYEQYF.